This T cell receptor (beta chain) derives from a study of CD8 T cells in ankylosing spondylitis. This clonotype occurred many times. Its antigen is unknown. CDR3 length: 13 amino acids. V lost 8 bases and J lost 6, with 14 bases in between. Germline-derived CDR1 and CDR2 are MDHEN and SYDVKM. TCRdb fed the 5' RACE reads into MiXCR, producing one record per CDR3 protein. The repertoire includes over 600,000 distinct CDR3 sequences, roughly 19% of them detected once, and around a fifth sits in the top ten. Findings and limits, study-wide: Matched ankylosing spondylitis synovial fluid reportedly showed significant enrichment of disease-linked clones. Blood from ankylosing spondylitis patients appeared to carry a characteristic roughly eight-variant TCR beta motif.

This chain connects TRBV28 to TRBJ2-1; maybe TRBD2 (6 bases). The sequenced material came from blood, either unsorted or a sorted T cell fraction (not recorded which). This sequence was found in a male donor with ankylosing spondylitis. The CDR3 spells CASHHTGANEQFF. The CDR3 DNA reads as TGTGCCAGCCACCATACGGGAGCCAATGAGCAGTTCTTC.